This T cell receptor beta chain was recovered during a study of T cells in narcolepsy. The wider study: Donors had narcolepsy type 1 or type 2, or were healthy controls. Overall study results and limits: HCRT-specific and TRIB2-specific autoreactive clonotypes appeared among same-patient CSF and blood CD4+ clonotypes.

Comment on this clone: Its antigen is unknown.

The assay was immunoSEQ multiplex PCR, and TCRdb's table has in-frame clones only and misses some. Seen here are about 35,000 clones, 81% observed once, and the top ten hold 2.3%. The TCR sequence derives from a human donor in good health. Sequenced material: memory (CD45RA-) CD4+ T cells from blood.

The CDR3 spells CASSLSGIDTEAFF. The CDR3 nucleotides are TGCGCCAGCAGCTTGAGTGGCATCGACACTGAAGCTTTCTTT. This chain joins TRBV5-1 and TRBJ1-1; D is ambiguous. Trimming stripped 1 base from V and 3 bases from J, with 10 bases between. From germline, CDR1 is SGHRS and CDR2 YFSETQ. This CDR3 is 14 amino acids long.